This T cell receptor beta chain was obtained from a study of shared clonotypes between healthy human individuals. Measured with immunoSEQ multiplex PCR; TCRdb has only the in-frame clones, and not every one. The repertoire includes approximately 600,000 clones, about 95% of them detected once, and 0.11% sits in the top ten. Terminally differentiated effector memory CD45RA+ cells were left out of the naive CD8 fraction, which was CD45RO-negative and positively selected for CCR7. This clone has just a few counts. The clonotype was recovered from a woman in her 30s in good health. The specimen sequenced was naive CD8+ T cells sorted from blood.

The CDR3 nucleotides are TGTGCCAGCAGCTTTGGGCTGTCCTACGAGCAGTACTTC. Translation: CASSFGLSYEQYF. The genes are TRBV7-8 and TRBJ2-7; D uncertain. Per the germline V gene, CDR1 is SGHVS and CDR2 is FQNEAQ. Trimming took 3 bases from V and 1 from J, leaving 7 bases between them. The CDR3 runs 13 residues.